The sample holds one count of the clone carrying this T cell receptor (beta chain). The antigen is not known. The sample is drawn from a study of cytomegalovirus exposure and HLA in healthy donors. Study-wide context: As released early, the data held 70 million to 100 million unique TCRs from HLA-typed donors. Study-wide points: The authors later linked a missense DCLRE1C variant to TCR beta V- and J-gene trimming.

13 Jbeta primers and 60 Vbeta primers were used for the PCR. Here immunoSEQ multiplex PCR was the method, and the copy in TCRdb shows in-frame clones only, minus some. The sample contains some 140,000 clones, 79% of which appear only once. V dropped 3 bases and J dropped 0 bases, with 15 bases sitting between them. CDR3 size: 17 residues. CDR1 and CDR2 (germline): ENHRY, SYGVKD. The V and J genes are TRBV10-3 and TRBJ1-3; a weak D match, TRBD1 (5 bases). What was sequenced was PBMCs. This clonotype was sampled from a male donor in good health and CMV-seronegative. In DNA form, the CDR3 reads TGTGCCATCAGTGATTCAACAGGCAAACCCTCTGGAAACACCATATATTTT. This encodes CAISDSTGKPSGNTIYF.